A single sample is the source of the 8 T cell receptor beta chains below, sequenced in a study of OX40 agonist ivuxolimab in advanced cancers. Clones were read by immunoSEQ multiplex PCR, and TCRdb kept only the in-frame ones, dropping some. The table records 70,000 or so clones, around 87% of them present only once. The sample here was CD4+ or CD8+ T cells sorted from blood, taken in a trial of the OX40 agonist ivuxolimab. The receptor set was obtained from an adult with an advanced solid tumor such as melanoma, head and neck, liver or kidney cancer.

This clone appeared a few times. The chain couples TRBV19 to TRBJ1-2, with 10 positions matching TRBD1. Germline V gives CDR1 LNHDA, CDR2 SQIVND (reference sequence). CDR3 length: 14 amino acids. V was pared by 6 bases and J by 6 bases, with 7 bases of the junction left unmatched. Here the CDR3 DNA reads TGTGCCAGTAGCGACAGGGGGCAAAGGAATGGCTACACCTTC. The encoded protein is CASSDRGQRNGYTF.

This sequence joins TRBV6-5 and TRBJ2-3, with D possibly being TRBD2 (7 bases). This CDR3 comprises 14 residues. Looked up from germline, CDR1 is MNHEY and CDR2 is SVGAGI. Trimming cost V 8 bases and J 6 bases, with 18 bases left between them. CDR3 bases: TGTGCCAGCTTGGGGGGGGGCAGAAGGGATACGCAGTATTTT. Encoded protein: CASLGGGRRDTQYF.

The V and J genes are TRBV6-5 and TRBJ1-1; 9 nucleotides agree with TRBD1. CDR1 is MNHEY, CDR2 SVGAGI, per germline. The CDR3 loop spans 16 amino acids. Trimming at V came to 4 bases and at J to 5 bases, leaving 11 bases not matched to a gene. As DNA, the CDR3 is TGTGCCAGCAGTTTATTAACGGGACAGGGTGGGACTGAAGCTTTCTTT. Its protein is CASSLLTGQGGTEAFF.

The chain joins TRBV7-2 to TRBJ1-6; D is undetermined. The CDR3 has 16 residues. Trimming left V 1 base short and J 7 bases short, with 14 bases between. Germline CDR1 SGHTA, CDR2 FQGNSA. The DNA of the CDR3 is TGTGCCAGCAGCTTAGAACTGTCAGACGGAAATTCACCCCTCCACTTT. Translating gives CASSLELSDGNSPLHF.

The chain is built from TRBV4-3 and TRBJ1-6, with 10 bases lining up with TRBD1. The CDR3 has 16 amino acids. V shed 6 bases, J shed 5 bases, and the junction held 7 bases outside the gene matches. Germline V gives CDR1 LGHNA, CDR2 YSLEER. The CDR3 DNA reads TGCGCCAGCAGTCACTCCGGGACAGGGGATAATTCACCCCTCCACTTT. This translates into CASSHSGTGDNSPLHF.

This chain links TRBV9 with TRBJ1-1, with TRBD1 as a possible D gene (5 bases). CDR3 length: 13 residues. Trimming cost V 0 bases and J 7 bases, with 10 bases left between them. Germline CDR1 reads SGDLS; CDR2 reads YYNGEE. The CDR3 DNA reads as TGTGCCAGCAGCGTAGTTACCGGACATGAAGCTTTCTTT. It encodes CASSVVTGHEAFF.

The V gene is TRBV27, the J gene TRBJ1-6; possible D gene TRBD1, 6 bases. Trimming stripped 3 bases from V and 7 bases from J, with 16 bases between. The CDR3 length is 16 residues. The V gene's germline CDR1 is MNHEY and CDR2 SMNVEV (reference sequence). DNA of the CDR3: TGTGCCAGCAGTTTCGAGACAGGCCTAAAGAATTCACCCCTCCACTTT. Translating gives CASSFETGLKNSPLHF.

The J gene is TRBJ1-4, the V gene TRBV28, with 12 bases aligning to TRBD1. The CDR3 has 17 residues. Germline CDR1 is MDHEN and CDR2 is SYDVKM. Unmatched junction bases numbered 7, after V lost 6 bases and J lost 2 bases. DNA of the CDR3: TGTGCCAGCAGAGTCCCGGGACAGGGGGCGACTAATGAAAAACTGTTTTTT. Translating it yields CASRVPGQGATNEKLFF.